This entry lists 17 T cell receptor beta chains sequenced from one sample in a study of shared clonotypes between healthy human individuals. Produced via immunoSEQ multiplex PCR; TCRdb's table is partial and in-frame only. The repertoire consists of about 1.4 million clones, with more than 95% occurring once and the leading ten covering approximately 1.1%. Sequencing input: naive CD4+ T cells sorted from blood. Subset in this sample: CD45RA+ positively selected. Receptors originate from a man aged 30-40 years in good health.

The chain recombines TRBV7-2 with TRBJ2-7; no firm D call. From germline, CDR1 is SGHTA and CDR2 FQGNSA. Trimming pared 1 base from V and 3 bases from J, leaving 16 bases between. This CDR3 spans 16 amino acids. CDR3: CASSLGIPVNYYEQYF. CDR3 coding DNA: TGTGCCAGCAGCTTAGGGATTCCCGTTAATTACTACGAGCAGTACTTC.

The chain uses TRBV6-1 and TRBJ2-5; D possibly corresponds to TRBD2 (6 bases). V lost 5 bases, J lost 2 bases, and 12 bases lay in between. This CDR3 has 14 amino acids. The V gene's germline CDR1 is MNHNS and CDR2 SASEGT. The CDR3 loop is CASSYVGGQETQYF. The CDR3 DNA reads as TGTGCCAGCAGTTATGTGGGGGGTCAAGAGACCCAGTACTTC.

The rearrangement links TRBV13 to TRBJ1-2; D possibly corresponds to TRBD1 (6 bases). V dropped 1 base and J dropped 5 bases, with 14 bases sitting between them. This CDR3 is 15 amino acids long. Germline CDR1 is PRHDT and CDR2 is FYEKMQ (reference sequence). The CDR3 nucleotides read TGTGCCAGCAGCTTAGAACAGGGAGGTCTGTATGGCTACACCTTC. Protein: CASSLEQGGLYGYTF.

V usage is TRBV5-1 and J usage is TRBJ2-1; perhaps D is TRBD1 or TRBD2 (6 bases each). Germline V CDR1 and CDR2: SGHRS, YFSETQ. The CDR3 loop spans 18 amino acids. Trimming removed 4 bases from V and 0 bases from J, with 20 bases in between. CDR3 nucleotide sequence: TGCGCCAGCAGCCGCAACTCTGGTGCGGGACACTCCTACAATGAGCAGTTCTTC. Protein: CASSRNSGAGHSYNEQFF.

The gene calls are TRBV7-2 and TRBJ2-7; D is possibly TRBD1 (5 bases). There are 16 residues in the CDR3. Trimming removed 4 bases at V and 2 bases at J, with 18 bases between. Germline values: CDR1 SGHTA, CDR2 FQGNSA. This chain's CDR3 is CASSSVGHLTAYEQYF. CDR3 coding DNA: TGTGCCAGCAGCTCCGTGGGGCATTTAACAGCCTACGAGCAGTACTTC.

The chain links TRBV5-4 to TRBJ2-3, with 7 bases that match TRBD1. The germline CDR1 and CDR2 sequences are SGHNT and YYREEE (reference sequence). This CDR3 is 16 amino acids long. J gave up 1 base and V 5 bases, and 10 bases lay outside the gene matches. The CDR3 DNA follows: TGTGCCAGCAGGCGTACGACAGGGAAGGGCACAGATACGCAGTATTTT. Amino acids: CASRRTTGKGTDTQYF.

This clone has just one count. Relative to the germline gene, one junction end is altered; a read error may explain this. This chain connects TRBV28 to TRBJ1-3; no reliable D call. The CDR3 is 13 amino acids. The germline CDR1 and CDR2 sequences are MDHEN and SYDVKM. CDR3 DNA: TGTGCCAGCAGAGGCGCAGGAGGAATCACCATATATTTT. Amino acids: CASRGAGGITIYF.

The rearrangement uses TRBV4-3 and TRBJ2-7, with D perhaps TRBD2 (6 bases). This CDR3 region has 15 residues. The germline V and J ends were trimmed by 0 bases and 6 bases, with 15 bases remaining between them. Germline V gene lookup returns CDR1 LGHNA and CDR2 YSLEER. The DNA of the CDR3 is TGCGCCAGCAGCCAAGACAGGCTCGTCGGGGGCGAGCAGTACTTC. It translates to CASSQDRLVGGEQYF.

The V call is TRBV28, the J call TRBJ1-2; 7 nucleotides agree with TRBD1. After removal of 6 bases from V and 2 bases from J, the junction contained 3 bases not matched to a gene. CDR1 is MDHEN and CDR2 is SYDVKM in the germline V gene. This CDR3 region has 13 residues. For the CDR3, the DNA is TGTGCCAGCAGCCCGACAGGGAACTATGGCTACACCTTC. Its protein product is CASSPTGNYGYTF.

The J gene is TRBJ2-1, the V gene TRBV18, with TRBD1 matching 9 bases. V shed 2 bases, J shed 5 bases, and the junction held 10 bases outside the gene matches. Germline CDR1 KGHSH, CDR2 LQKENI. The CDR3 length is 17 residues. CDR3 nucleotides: TGTGCCAGCTCACCAACGGACAGGGGAATCCGGAACAATGAGCAGTTCTTC. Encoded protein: CASSPTDRGIRNNEQFF.

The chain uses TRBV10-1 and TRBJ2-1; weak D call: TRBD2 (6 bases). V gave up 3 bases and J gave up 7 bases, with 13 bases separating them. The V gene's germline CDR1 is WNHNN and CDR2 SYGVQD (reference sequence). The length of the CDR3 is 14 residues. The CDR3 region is CASSDGGILNEQFF. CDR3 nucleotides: TGCGCCAGCAGTGACGGCGGGATTTTGAATGAGCAGTTCTTC.

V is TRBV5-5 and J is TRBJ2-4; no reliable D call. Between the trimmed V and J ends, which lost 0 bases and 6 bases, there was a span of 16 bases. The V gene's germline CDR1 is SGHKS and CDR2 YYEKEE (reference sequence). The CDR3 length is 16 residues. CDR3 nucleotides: TGTGCCAGCAGCTTGGTCACCTCGACTGTAGTAAACATTCAGTACTTC. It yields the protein CASSLVTSTVVNIQYF.

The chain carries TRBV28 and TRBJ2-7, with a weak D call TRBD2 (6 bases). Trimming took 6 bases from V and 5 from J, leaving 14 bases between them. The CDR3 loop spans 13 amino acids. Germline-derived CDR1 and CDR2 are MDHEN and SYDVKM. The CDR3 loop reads CASSSDKRDEQYF. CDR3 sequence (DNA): TGTGCCAGCAGCTCAGATAAGCGGGACGAGCAGTACTTC.

CDR3 nucleotides: TGTGCCAGCAGCTTAGGGAGCAGGACAGGGAGCTACGAGCAGTACTTC. This encodes CASSLGSRTGSYEQYF. This chain joins TRBV7-6 and TRBJ2-7; 8 nucleotides match TRBD1. V trimming: 1 base; J trimming: 3 bases; junction bases outside the gene matches: 8. The V gene's germline CDR1 is SGHVS and CDR2 FNYEAQ. The CDR3 covers 16 residues.

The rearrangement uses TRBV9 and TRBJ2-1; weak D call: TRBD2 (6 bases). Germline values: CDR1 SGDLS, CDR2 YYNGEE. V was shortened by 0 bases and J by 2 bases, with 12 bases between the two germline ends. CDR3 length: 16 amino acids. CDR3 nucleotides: TGTGCCAGCAGCGTAGGGGGTAGCGGAGCCTACAATGAGCAGTTCTTC. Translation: CASSVGGSGAYNEQFF.

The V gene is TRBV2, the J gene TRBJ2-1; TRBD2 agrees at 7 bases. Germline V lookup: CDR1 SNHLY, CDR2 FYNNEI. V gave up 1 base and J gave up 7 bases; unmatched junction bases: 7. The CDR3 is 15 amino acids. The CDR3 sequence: CASSEEWREQNEQFF. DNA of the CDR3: TGTGCCAGCAGTGAAGAGTGGCGGGAGCAAAATGAGCAGTTCTTC.

CDR3 sequence: CASTPPGTSWREQYF. The CDR3 coding sequence is TGTGCCAGCACCCCACCCGGGACTAGTTGGCGCGAGCAGTACTTC. The chain has TRBV6-5 and TRBJ2-7; TRBD2 matches at 8 bases. The length of the CDR3 is 15 residues. J gave up 6 bases and V 7 bases, and 14 bases lay outside the gene matches. The germline V gene encodes CDR1 MNHEY and CDR2 SVGAGI.